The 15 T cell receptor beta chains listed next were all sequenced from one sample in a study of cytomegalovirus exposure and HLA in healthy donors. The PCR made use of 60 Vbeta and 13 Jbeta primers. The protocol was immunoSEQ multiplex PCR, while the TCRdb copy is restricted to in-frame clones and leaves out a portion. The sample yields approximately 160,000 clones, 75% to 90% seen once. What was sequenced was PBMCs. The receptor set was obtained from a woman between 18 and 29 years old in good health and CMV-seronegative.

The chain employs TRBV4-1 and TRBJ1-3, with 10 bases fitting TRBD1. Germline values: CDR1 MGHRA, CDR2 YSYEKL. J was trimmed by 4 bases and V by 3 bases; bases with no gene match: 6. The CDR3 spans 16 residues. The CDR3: CASSQAGTGAGNTIYF. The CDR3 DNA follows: TGCGCCAGCAGCCAGGCCGGGACAGGGGCGGGAAACACCATATATTTT.

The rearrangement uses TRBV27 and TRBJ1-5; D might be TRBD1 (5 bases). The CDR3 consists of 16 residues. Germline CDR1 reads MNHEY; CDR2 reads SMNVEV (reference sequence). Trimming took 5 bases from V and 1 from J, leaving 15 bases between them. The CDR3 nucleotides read TGTGCCAGCAGTCCCACAGGAGTGATGAGCAATCAGCCCCAGCATTTT. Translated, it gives CASSPTGVMSNQPQHF.

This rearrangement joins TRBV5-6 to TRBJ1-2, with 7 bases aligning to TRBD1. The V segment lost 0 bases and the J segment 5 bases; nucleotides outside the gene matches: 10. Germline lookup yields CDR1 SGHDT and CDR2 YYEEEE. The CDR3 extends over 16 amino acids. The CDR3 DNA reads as TGTGCCAGCAGCTTGGATGGAGGGCAGGGGGGTTATGGCTACACCTTC. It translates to CASSLDGGQGGYGYTF.

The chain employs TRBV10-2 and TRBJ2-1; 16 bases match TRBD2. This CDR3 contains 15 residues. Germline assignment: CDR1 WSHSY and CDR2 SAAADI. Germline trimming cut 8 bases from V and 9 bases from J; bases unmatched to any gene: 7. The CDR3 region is CASRMGLAGGVEQFF. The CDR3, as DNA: TGCGCCAGCCGGATGGGACTAGCGGGGGGGGTTGAGCAGTTCTTC.

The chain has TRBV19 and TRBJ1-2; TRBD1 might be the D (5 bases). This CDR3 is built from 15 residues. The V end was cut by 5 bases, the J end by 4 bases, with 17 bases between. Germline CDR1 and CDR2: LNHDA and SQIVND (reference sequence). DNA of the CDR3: TGTGCCAGTAGTGCCCCGGGCAGGGTCCGCTATGGCTACACCTTC. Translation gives CASSAPGRVRYGYTF.

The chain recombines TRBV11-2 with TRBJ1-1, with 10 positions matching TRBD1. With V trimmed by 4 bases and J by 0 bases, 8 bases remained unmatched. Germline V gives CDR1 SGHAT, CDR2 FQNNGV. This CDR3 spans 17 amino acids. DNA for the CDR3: TGTGCCAGCAGCTCAAGGGACAGGGGATCCATGAACACTGAAGCTTTCTTT. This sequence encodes CASSSRDRGSMNTEAFF.

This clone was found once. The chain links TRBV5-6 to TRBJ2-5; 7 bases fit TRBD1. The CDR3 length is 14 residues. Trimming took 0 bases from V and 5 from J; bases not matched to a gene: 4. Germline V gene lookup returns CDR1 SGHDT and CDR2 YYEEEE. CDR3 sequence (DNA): TGTGCCAGCAGCTTGGCCCCAGGGGGTGAGACCCAGTACTTC. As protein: CASSLAPGGETQYF.

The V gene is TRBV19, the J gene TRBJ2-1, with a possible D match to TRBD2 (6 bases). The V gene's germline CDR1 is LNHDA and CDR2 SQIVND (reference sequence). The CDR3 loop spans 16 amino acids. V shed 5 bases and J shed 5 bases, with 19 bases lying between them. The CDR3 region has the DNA TGTGCCAGTAGTCCCCCCGGTAGCGGAATCCACAATGAGCAGTTCTTC. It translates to CASSPPGSGIHNEQFF.

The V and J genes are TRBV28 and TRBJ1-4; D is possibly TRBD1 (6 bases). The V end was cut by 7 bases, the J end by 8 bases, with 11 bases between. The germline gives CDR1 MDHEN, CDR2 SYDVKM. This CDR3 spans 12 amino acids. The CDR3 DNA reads TGTGCCAGCACTGGGGGCTTGGAAAAACTGTTTTTT. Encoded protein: CASTGGLEKLFF.

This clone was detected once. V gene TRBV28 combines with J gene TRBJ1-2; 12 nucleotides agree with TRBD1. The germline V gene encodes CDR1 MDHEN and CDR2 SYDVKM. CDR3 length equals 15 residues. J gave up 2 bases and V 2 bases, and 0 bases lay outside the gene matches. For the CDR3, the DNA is TGTGCCAGCAGTTTAGGGACAGGGGGCAACTATGGCTACACCTTC. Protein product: CASSLGTGGNYGYTF.

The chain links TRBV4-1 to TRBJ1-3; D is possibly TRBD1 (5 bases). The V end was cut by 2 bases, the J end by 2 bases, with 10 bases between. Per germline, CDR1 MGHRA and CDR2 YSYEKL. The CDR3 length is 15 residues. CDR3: CASSQSGLPGNTIYF. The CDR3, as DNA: TGCGCCAGCAGCCAATCAGGGCTACCTGGAAACACCATATATTTT.

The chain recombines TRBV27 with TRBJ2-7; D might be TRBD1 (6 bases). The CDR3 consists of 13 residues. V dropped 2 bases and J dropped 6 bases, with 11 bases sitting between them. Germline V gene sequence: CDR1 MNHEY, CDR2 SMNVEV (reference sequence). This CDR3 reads CASSLDRSREQYF. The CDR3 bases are TGTGCCAGCAGTTTAGACAGGTCCCGCGAGCAGTACTTC.

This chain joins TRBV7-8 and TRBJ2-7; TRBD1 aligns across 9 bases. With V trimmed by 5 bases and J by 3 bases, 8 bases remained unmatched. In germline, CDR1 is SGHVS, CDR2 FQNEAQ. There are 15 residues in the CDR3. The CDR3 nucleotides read TGTGCCAGCAGCCGACCGGGACAGGGAATCTACGAGCAGTACTTC. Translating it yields CASSRPGQGIYEQYF.

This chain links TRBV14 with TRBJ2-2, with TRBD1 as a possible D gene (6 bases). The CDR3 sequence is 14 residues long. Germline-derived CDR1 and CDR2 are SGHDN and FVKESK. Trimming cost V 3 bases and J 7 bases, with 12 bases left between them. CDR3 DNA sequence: TGTGCCAGCAGCCACCAAACAGGGATCGGGGAGCTGTTTTTT. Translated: CASSHQTGIGELFF.

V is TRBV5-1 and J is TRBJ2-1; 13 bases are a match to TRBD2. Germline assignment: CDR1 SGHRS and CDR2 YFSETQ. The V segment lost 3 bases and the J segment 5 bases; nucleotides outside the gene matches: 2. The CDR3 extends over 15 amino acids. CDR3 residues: CASSSGTSGNNEQFF. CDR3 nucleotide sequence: TGCGCCAGCAGCTCGGGGACTAGCGGGAACAATGAGCAGTTCTTC.